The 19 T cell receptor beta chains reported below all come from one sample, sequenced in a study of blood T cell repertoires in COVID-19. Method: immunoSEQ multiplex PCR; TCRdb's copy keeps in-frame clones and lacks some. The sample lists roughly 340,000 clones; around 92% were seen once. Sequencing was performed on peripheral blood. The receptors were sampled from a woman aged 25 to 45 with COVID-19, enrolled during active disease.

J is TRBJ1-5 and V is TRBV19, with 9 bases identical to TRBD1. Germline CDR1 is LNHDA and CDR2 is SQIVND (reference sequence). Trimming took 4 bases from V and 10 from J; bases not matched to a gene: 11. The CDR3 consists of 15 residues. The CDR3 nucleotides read TGTGCCAGTAGTACCGCACAGGGGGCCGGGGGTCCCCAGCATTTT. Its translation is CASSTAQGAGGPQHF. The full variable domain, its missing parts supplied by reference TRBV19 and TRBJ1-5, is DGGITQSPKYLFRKEGQNVTLSCEQNLNHDAMYWYRQDPGQGLRLIYYSQIVNDFQKGDIAEGYSVSREKKESFPLTVTSAQKNPTAFYLCASSTAQGAGGPQHFGDGTRLSIL.

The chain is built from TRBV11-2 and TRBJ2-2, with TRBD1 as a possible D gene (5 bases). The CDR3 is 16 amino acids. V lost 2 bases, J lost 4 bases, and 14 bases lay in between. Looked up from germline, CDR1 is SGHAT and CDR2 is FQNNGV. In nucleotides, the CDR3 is TGTGCCAGCAGCTTAATTGCAGGGTGGAGCACCGGGGAGCTGTTTTTT. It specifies CASSLIAGWSTGELFF.

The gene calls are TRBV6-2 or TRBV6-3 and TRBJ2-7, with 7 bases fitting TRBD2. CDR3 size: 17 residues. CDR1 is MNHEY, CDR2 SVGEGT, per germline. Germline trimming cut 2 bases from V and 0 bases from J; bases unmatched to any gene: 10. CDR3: CASSYDALAAISYEQYV. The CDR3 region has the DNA TGTGCCAGCAGTTACGACGCCCTAGCGGCCATCTCCTACGAGCAGTACGTC.

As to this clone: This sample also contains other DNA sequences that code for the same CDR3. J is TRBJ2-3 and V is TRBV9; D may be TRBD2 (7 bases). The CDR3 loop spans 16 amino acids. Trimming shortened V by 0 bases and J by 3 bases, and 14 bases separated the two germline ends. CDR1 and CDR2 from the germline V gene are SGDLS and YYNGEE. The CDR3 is CASSVVGAGRTDTQYF. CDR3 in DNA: TGTGCCAGCAGCGTAGTGGGGGCCGGGAGGACAGATACGCAGTATTTT.

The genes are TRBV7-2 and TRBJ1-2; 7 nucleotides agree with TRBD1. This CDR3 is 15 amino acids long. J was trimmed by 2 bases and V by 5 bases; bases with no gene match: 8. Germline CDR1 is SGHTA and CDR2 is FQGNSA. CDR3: CASSLRTGDNYGYTF. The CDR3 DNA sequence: TGTGCCAGCAGCCTCCGGACAGGAGACAACTATGGCTACACCTTC.

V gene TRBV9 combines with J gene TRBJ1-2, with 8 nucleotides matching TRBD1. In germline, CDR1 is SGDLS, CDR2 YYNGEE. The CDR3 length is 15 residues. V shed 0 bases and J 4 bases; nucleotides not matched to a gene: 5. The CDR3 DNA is TGTGCCAGCAGCGTAGAAGGGACAGGATTCTATGGCTACACCTTC. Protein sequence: CASSVEGTGFYGYTF.

DNA of the CDR3: TGTGCCAGCAGCGTATACGAGGGCTCCTACGAGCAGTACTTC. It is translated as CASSVYEGSYEQYF. The chain is built from TRBV9 and TRBJ2-7; the D gene is possibly TRBD2 (5 bases). The CDR3 length is 14 residues. Trimming took off 1 base at V and 0 bases at J, with 8 bases between the two ends. In germline, CDR1 is SGDLS, CDR2 YYNGEE.

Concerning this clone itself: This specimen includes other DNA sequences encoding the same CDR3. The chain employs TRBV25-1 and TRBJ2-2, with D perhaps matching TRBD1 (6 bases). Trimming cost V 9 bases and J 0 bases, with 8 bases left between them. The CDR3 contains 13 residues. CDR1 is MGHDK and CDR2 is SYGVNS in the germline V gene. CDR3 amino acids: CASGTTNTGELFF. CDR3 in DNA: TGTGCCAGTGGGACAACGAACACCGGGGAGCTGTTTTTT.

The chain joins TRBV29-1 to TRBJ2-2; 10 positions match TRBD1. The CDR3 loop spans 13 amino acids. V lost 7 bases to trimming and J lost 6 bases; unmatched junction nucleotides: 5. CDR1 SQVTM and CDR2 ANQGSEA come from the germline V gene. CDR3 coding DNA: TGCAGCGGCCAGGGGACAGGGGCCGGGGAGCTGTTTTTT. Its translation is CSGQGTGAGELFF.

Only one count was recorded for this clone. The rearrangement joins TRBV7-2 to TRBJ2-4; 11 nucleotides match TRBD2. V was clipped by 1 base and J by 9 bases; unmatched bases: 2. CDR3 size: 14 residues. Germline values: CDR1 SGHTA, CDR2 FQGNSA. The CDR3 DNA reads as TGTGCCAGCAGCTTAGGTACTAGCGGGGGCATTCAGTACTTC. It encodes CASSLGTSGGIQYF. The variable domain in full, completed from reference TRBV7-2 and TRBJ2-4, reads GAGVSQSPSNKVTEKGKDVELRCDPISGHTALYWYRQSLGQGLEFLIYFQGNSAPDKSGLPSDRFSAERTGGSVSTLTIQRTQQEDSAVYLCASSLGTSGGIQYFGAGTRLSVL.

The chain's CDR3 is CASGGGVYGYTF. The CDR3, as DNA: TGTGCCAGCGGGGGGGGAGTGTATGGCTACACCTTC. This chain links TRBV2 with TRBJ1-2; D is possibly TRBD1 (5 bases). V lost 8 bases, J lost 5 bases, and 12 bases lay in between. The CDR3 length is 12 residues. Per germline, CDR1 SNHLY and CDR2 FYNNEI.

CDR3 sequence: CASSQRTDSMNTEAFF. The CDR3 bases are TGTGCCAGCAGCCAGAGGACAGATTCCATGAACACTGAAGCTTTCTTT. V and J are TRBV4-2 and TRBJ1-1; weak D call: TRBD1 (6 bases). Looked up from germline, CDR1 is LGHNA and CDR2 is YNFKEQ. This CDR3 is 16 amino acids long. Trimming pared 3 bases from V and 0 bases from J, leaving 14 bases between.

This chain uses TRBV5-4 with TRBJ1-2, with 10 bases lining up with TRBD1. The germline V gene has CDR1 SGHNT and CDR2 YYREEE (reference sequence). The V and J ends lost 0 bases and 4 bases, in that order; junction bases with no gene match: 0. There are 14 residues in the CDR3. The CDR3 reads CASSLGTGGYGYTF. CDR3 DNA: TGTGCCAGCAGCTTGGGGACAGGGGGCTATGGCTACACCTTC.

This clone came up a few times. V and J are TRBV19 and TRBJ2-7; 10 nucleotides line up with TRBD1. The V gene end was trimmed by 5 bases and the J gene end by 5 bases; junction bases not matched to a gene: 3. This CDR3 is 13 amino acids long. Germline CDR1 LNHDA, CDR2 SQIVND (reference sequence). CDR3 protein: CASSYGTGDEQYV. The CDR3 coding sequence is TGTGCCAGTAGTTACGGGACAGGGGACGAGCAGTACGTC.

The CDR3 nucleotides are TGTGCCAGCAGCGAGACAGGGCTCTATGGCTACACCTTC. Translating gives CASSETGLYGYTF. The rearrangement uses TRBV14 and TRBJ1-2; TRBD1 agrees at 7 bases. V lost 5 bases and J lost 4; bases outside the gene matches: 4. The CDR3 extends over 13 amino acids. Germline values: CDR1 SGHDN, CDR2 FVKESK. The whole variable domain, filled in from reference TRBV14 and TRBJ1-2, reads EAGVTQFPSHSVIEKGQTVTLRCDPISGHDNLYWYRRVMGKEIKFLLHFVKESKQDESGMPNNRFLAERTGGTYSTLKVQPAELEDSGVYFCASSETGLYGYTFGSGTRLTVV.

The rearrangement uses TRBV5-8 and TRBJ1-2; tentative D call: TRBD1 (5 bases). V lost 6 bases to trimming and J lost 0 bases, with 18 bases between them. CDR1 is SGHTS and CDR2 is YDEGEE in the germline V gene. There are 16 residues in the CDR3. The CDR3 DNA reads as TGTGCCAGCAACCCGAGAGCGGGGGGGGCTAACTATGGCTACACCTTC. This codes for CASNPRAGGANYGYTF.

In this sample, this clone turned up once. The CDR3 DNA follows: TGTGCCAGCATCACAGGGGGCTCTGGGGCCAACGTCCTGACTTTC. It yields the protein CASITGGSGANVLTF. The rearrangement links TRBV7-8 to TRBJ2-6; 8 nucleotides align to TRBD1. V was pared by 7 bases and J by 0 bases, with 2 bases of the junction left unmatched. CDR3 size: 15 residues. Germline CDR1 is SGHVS and CDR2 is FQNEAQ. The entire variable domain, with the rest obtained from reference TRBV7-8 and TRBJ2-6, is as follows: GAGVSQSPRYKVAKRGQDVALRCDPISGHVSLFWYQQALGQGPEFLTYFQNEAQLDKSGLPSDRFFAERPEGSVSTLKIQRTQQEDSAVYLCASITGGSGANVLTFGAGSRLTVL.

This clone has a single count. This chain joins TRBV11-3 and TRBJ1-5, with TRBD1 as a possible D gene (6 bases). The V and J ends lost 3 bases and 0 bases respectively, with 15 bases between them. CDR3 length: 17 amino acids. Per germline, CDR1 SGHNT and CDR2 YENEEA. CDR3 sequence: CASSLPHRAYSNQPQHF. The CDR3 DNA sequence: TGTGCCAGCAGCTTGCCACACAGGGCCTATAGCAATCAGCCCCAGCATTTT.

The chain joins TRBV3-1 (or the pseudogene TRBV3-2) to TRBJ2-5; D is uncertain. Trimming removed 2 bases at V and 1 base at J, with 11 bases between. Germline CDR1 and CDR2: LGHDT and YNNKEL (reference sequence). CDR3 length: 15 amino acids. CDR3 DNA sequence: TGTGCCAGCAGCCAATTTCTTACGGGCCAAGAGACCCAGTACTTC. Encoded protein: CASSQFLTGQETQYF.